The following is a T cell receptor (beta chain) sequence with its context. Germline values: CDR1 SGHTA, CDR2 FQGNSA. Trimming took off 2 bases at V and 4 bases at J, with 14 bases between the two ends. CDR3 length: 15 residues. Using immunoSEQ multiplex PCR, the repertoire was profiled, and TCRdb retains in-frame clones only, with some absent. Of about 61,000 clones in the sample, 70% to 90% were seen once. The data were taken from a study of OX40 agonist ivuxolimab in advanced cancers. Study context: Patients assigned to dose escalation were diagnosed with hepatocellular carcinoma, melanoma, renal cell or head and neck cancer. Previous treatment with anti-PD-1, anti-PD-L1 or anti-CTLA-4 therapy was allowed; about 44% had received some.

The input for sequencing was CD4+ or CD8+ T cells sorted from blood, taken in a trial of the OX40 agonist ivuxolimab. The sequence derives from an adult with an advanced solid tumor such as melanoma, head and neck, liver or kidney cancer. The chain joins TRBV7-2 to TRBJ1-1; D unclear. CDR3 in DNA: TGTGCCAGCAGCTTAAACGTTGTTGGAGGCACTGAAGCTTTCTTT. Its translation is CASSLNVVGGTEAFF.